The 26 T cell receptor beta chains presented below share a single source sample, sequenced in a study of shared clonotypes between healthy human individuals. The repertoire was sequenced with immunoSEQ multiplex PCR; TCRdb's copy has only in-frame clones and lacks some. The sample consists of about 600,000 clones, roughly 97% of them appearing once. The sample comprised naive CD4+ T cells sorted from blood. Subset specified: CD45RA+ positively selected. All receptors come from a woman aged 25 to 39 in good health.

The chain employs TRBV27 and TRBJ1-5; D ambiguous. The length of the CDR3 is 11 residues. Per germline, CDR1 MNHEY and CDR2 SMNVEV (reference sequence). Trimming cost V 8 bases and J 1 base, with 3 bases left between them. The chain's CDR3 is CASGSNQPQHF. The CDR3 nucleotides read TGTGCCAGCGGGAGCAATCAGCCCCAGCATTTT.

This clone is a singleton in its sample. This chain uses TRBV2 with TRBJ1-3; D ambiguous. There are 17 residues in the CDR3. Germline V lookup: CDR1 SNHLY, CDR2 FYNNEI. Trimming took 4 bases from V and 0 from J, leaving 16 bases between them. CDR3 region: CASSVRRPTTSGNTIYF. The CDR3 nucleotides are TGTGCCAGCAGTGTACGGAGGCCAACCACCTCTGGAAACACCATATATTTT.

V and J are TRBV28 and TRBJ2-1, with 8 positions matching TRBD2. With V trimmed by 2 bases and J by 7 bases, 7 bases remained unmatched. The CDR3 contains 15 residues. The germline V gene encodes CDR1 MDHEN and CDR2 SYDVKM. CDR3 sequence reads: CASSLRGGGYNEQFF. The CDR3 DNA is TGTGCCAGCAGTTTACGGGGGGGCGGTTATAATGAGCAGTTCTTC.

The gene calls are TRBV7-3 and TRBJ2-1; D tentatively reads TRBD1 or TRBD2 (5 bases each). V shed 4 bases and J shed 8 bases, with 12 bases lying between them. The CDR3 spans 13 residues. Looked up from germline, CDR1 is SGHTA and CDR2 is FQGTGA. CDR3 amino acids: CASSSSGGHEQFF. In nucleotides, the CDR3 is TGTGCCAGCAGCTCAAGTGGGGGACATGAGCAGTTCTTC.

The chain links TRBV27 to TRBJ2-7; D may match TRBD1 or TRBD2 (6 bases each). Germline V gene sequence: CDR1 MNHEY, CDR2 SMNVEV (reference sequence). The CDR3 has 15 residues. With 4 bases removed from V and 1 base from J, the gap between germline ends came to 14 bases. CDR3 in amino acids: CASSSLQGGSYEQYF. The CDR3 region has the DNA TGTGCCAGCAGTTCTTTACAGGGAGGTTCCTACGAGCAGTACTTC.

V usage is TRBV7-2 and J usage is TRBJ2-5; tentative D call: TRBD1 (5 bases). Looked up from germline, CDR1 is SGHTA and CDR2 is FQGNSA. The CDR3 loop spans 13 amino acids. V lost 0 bases and J 6 bases, leaving 8 bases between the germline ends. The CDR3 here is CASSLAREQTQYF. The DNA of the CDR3 is TGTGCCAGCAGCTTAGCCAGGGAACAGACCCAGTACTTC. The variable domain in full, completed from reference TRBV7-2 and TRBJ2-5, reads GAGVSQSPSNKVTEKGKDVELRCDPISGHTALYWYRQSLGQGLEFLIYFQGNSAPDKSGLPSDRFSAERTGGSVSTLTIQRTQQEDSAVYLCASSLAREQTQYFGPGTRLLVL.

V and J are TRBV5-8 and TRBJ2-7, with D perhaps matching TRBD1 (5 bases). Trimming took off 4 bases at V and 2 bases at J, with 16 bases between the two ends. This CDR3 is built from 15 residues. Germline V gene lookup returns CDR1 SGHTS and CDR2 YDEGEE. CDR3 protein: CASSPNPTETYEQYF. The DNA for the CDR3 is TGTGCCAGCAGCCCTAATCCGACAGAAACCTACGAGCAGTACTTC.

The rearrangement links TRBV30 to TRBJ2-5; 12 nucleotides agree with TRBD2. The V segment lost 7 bases and the J segment 1 base; nucleotides outside the gene matches: 4. The CDR3 spans 14 residues. Germline CDR1 and CDR2: GTSNPN and SVGIG (reference sequence). The CDR3 region is CAFGLAGLQETQYF. The CDR3 DNA sequence: TGTGCCTTCGGACTAGCGGGGCTCCAAGAGACCCAGTACTTC. Looking up the rest from reference TRBV30 and TRBJ2-5 gives the full variable domain: SQTIHQWPATLVQPVGSPLSLECTVEGTSNPNLYWYRQAAGRGLQLLFYSVGIGQISSEVPQNLSASRPQDRQFILSSKKLLLSDSGFYLCAFGLAGLQETQYFGPGTRLLVL.

A note on this clone: The same CDR3 can be traced to other DNA sequences in this sample. The chain uses TRBV5-1 and TRBJ2-7, with TRBD2 matching 12 bases. The V and J ends lost 4 bases and 1 base, in that order; junction bases with no gene match: 3. Germline CDR1 SGHRS, CDR2 YFSETQ. This CDR3 has 15 amino acids. CDR3 DNA sequence: TGCGCCAGCAGCCTAGGACTAGCGGGGTCCTACGAGCAGTACTTC. Translated, it gives CASSLGLAGSYEQYF.

This chain uses TRBV15 with TRBJ2-7; 9 positions match TRBD2. V lost 1 base, J lost 4 bases, and 5 bases stayed unmatched. The CDR3 is 15 amino acids. CDR1 and CDR2 (germline): LNHNV, YYDKDF (reference sequence). The CDR3 sequence: CATSRVLAGVYEQYF. CDR3 coding DNA: TGTGCCACCAGCAGAGTATTAGCGGGAGTGTACGAGCAGTACTTC.

This chain connects TRBV6-6 to TRBJ1-5, with TRBD1 matching 7 bases. This CDR3 spans 15 amino acids. Looked up from germline, CDR1 is MNHNY and CDR2 is SVGAGI (reference sequence). The junction had 9 bases not matched to a gene; V was cut back by 6 bases and J by 4 bases. The CDR3 DNA sequence: TGTGCCAGCAGCCGAACAGGGGACCGTAATCAGCCCCAGCATTTT. It translates to CASSRTGDRNQPQHF.

The chain combines TRBV6-1 with TRBJ2-4; TRBD1 matches 7 bases. The CDR3 extends over 14 amino acids. Germline V lookup: CDR1 MNHNS, CDR2 SASEGT. The trim removed 10 bases at V and 2 bases at J, leaving 8 bases unmatched. This CDR3 reads CATTGSPSKNIQYF. The CDR3, as DNA: TGTGCCACGACAGGGTCACCCTCCAAAAACATTCAGTACTTC.

V gene TRBV28 combines with J gene TRBJ2-5; 8 positions match TRBD1. Per the germline V gene, CDR1 is MDHEN and CDR2 is SYDVKM. Losses at the gene ends were 2 bases for V and 3 bases for J; bases not matched to a gene: 2. The CDR3 loop spans 14 amino acids. Here the CDR3 reads CASSLQGAKETQYF. CDR3 nucleotide sequence: TGTGCCAGCAGTTTACAGGGGGCAAAAGAGACCCAGTACTTC.

This clone was seen just once. Other nucleotide sequences from this sample produce the same CDR3. This rearrangement joins TRBV30 to TRBJ2-1; D gene uncertain. The CDR3 has 11 residues. Looked up from germline, CDR1 is GTSNPN and CDR2 is SVGIG (reference sequence). V was pared by 3 bases and J by 4 bases, with 4 bases between. CDR3 loop: CAWSGYNEQFF. The CDR3 DNA reads TGTGCCTGGAGCGGTTACAATGAGCAGTTCTTC.

The chain carries TRBV14 and TRBJ2-3; 8 bases fit TRBD2. CDR1 and CDR2 from the germline V gene are SGHDN and FVKESK. CDR3 length: 15 residues. Unmatched junction bases numbered 3, after V lost 4 bases and J lost 0 bases. The CDR3 DNA reads as TGTGCCAGCAGCCGAGCGGGAGCCAGCACAGATACGCAGTATTTT. This encodes CASSRAGASTDTQYF.

The V and J genes are TRBV5-1 and TRBJ1-3; maybe TRBD1 (6 bases). The length of the CDR3 is 14 residues. CDR1 and CDR2 from the germline V gene are SGHRS and YFSETQ. V was cut by 4 bases and J by 6 bases, with 14 bases left in between. CDR3 DNA: TGCGCCAGCAGCGGCTCGACAGGAAAAAACACCATATATTTT. Translating gives CASSGSTGKNTIYF.

The chain is built from TRBV19 and TRBJ2-2, with TRBD1 as a possible D gene (6 bases). The CDR3 has 15 amino acids. Deletions cut 9 bases from V and 4 bases from J, with 18 bases between. Germline-derived CDR1 and CDR2 are LNHDA and SQIVND (reference sequence). CDR3 sequence reads: CASRNRAAATGELFF. For the CDR3, the DNA is TGTGCCAGCCGAAACAGGGCGGCCGCCACCGGGGAGCTGTTTTTT.

Comment on this clone: Different DNA sequences within this sample yield the same CDR3. This chain joins TRBV5-1 and TRBJ2-3, with TRBD1 matching over 8 bases. In germline, CDR1 is SGHRS, CDR2 YFSETQ. The CDR3 sequence is 14 residues long. J gave up 3 bases and V 2 bases, and 2 bases lay outside the gene matches. The CDR3 DNA follows: TGCGCCAGCAGCTTTCGGGACAGGACAGATACGCAGTATTTT. It is translated as CASSFRDRTDTQYF.

This chain uses TRBV18 with TRBJ2-7; 8 bases are a match to TRBD1. The V gene's germline CDR1 is KGHSH and CDR2 LQKENI. The CDR3 contains 14 residues. The junction had 5 bases not matched to a gene; V was cut back by 2 bases and J by 5 bases. CDR3 in DNA: TGTGCCAGCTCACCAACGACAGGGGCCAACGAGCAGTACTTC. It translates to CASSPTTGANEQYF.

This chain joins TRBV28 and TRBJ2-5, with D maybe TRBD1 (7 bases). V lost 6 bases and J lost 4, with 12 bases in between. Germline V gene data show CDR1 as MDHEN and CDR2 as SYDVKM. This CDR3 comprises 13 residues. The CDR3 here is CASRTGRGETQYF. CDR3 DNA: TGTGCCAGCAGGACAGGGCGGGGAGAGACCCAGTACTTC.

The chain is built from TRBV5-6 and TRBJ2-2; 9 bases agree with TRBD1. The CDR3 totals 14 residues. The ends lost 8 bases at V and 7 bases at J; junction bases unmatched: 9. CDR1 is SGHDT, CDR2 YYEEEE, per germline. CDR3 nucleotides: TGTGCCAGGGGGGACAGGGTAAGTGGCGGGGAGCTGTTTTTT. It encodes CARGDRVSGGELFF.

The V and J genes are TRBV19 and TRBJ2-1; 11 nucleotides line up with TRBD2. The CDR3 has 16 amino acids. The germline CDR1 and CDR2 sequences are LNHDA and SQIVND (reference sequence). J lost 4 bases, V lost 3 bases, and 5 bases had no gene match. The CDR3 nucleotides read TGTGCCAGTAGTATGGTAGCGGGAGGGCCTTACAATGAGCAGTTCTTC. Encoded protein: CASSMVAGGPYNEQFF.

As regards this clone: The same CDR3 is also encoded by other DNA sequences in this sample. The chain is built from TRBV28 and TRBJ2-7, with 10 bases identical to TRBD1. The V gene's germline CDR1 is MDHEN and CDR2 SYDVKM. The CDR3 consists of 14 residues. The trim removed 4 bases at V and 1 base at J, leaving 1 base unmatched. CDR3 sequence: CASSSGQGSYEQYF. The CDR3, as DNA: TGTGCCAGCAGTTCGGGACAGGGGTCCTACGAGCAGTACTTC.

The rearrangement links TRBV7-9 to TRBJ1-5, with 10 nucleotides matching TRBD1. Germline CDR1 SEHNR, CDR2 FQNEAQ (reference sequence). The CDR3 has 19 amino acids. The trim removed 4 bases at V and 5 bases at J, leaving 17 bases unmatched. CDR3: CASSSGRLMDRGKDQPQHF. CDR3 nucleotides: TGTGCCAGCAGCTCCGGACGTCTCATGGACAGGGGGAAGGATCAGCCCCAGCATTTT.

Only one count was recorded for this clone. V gene TRBV7-8 combines with J gene TRBJ1-1; the D is unclear. Trimming stripped 1 base from V and 8 bases from J, with 11 bases between. This CDR3 has 13 amino acids. CDR1 is SGHVS, CDR2 FQNEAQ, per germline. DNA for the CDR3: TGTGCCAGCAGCTTAGTCTCGGGGATAGAAGCTTTCTTT. It codes for CASSLVSGIEAFF.

This clone came up once. The chain employs TRBV2 and TRBJ1-5; TRBD1 is a possible D gene (5 bases). Germline assignment: CDR1 SNHLY and CDR2 FYNNEI. This CDR3 has 15 amino acids. Trimming took 8 bases from V and 0 from J, leaving 14 bases between them. CDR3 sequence (DNA): TGTGCCAGCTCTACCCCCGACAGTAGCAATCAGCCCCAGCATTTT. It codes for CASSTPDSSNQPQHF.